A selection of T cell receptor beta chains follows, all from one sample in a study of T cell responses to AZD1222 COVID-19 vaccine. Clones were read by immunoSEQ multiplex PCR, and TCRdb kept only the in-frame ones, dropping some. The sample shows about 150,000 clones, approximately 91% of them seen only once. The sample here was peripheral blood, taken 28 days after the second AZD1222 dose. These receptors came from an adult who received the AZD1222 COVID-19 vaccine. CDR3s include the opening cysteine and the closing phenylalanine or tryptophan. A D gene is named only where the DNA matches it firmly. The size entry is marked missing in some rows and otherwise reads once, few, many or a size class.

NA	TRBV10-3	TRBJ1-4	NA	CASGVGLNEKLFF	TGTGCCAGCGGTGTAGGGCTTAATGAAAAACTGTTTTTT
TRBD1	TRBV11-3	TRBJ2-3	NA	CASSIGTDTDTQYF	TGTGCCAGCAGCATAGGGACAGACACAGATACGCAGTATTTT
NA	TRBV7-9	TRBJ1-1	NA	CASSPVGGAFF	TGTGCCAGCAGCCCTGTGGGGGGGGCTTTCTTT
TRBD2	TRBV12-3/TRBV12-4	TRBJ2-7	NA	CASGTSGAYEQYF	TGTGCCAGCGGGACTAGCGGCGCCTACGAGCAGTACTTC
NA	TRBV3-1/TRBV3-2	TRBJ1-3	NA	CASSQGNSGAGNTIYF	TGTGCCAGCAGCCAAGGGAACTCAGGGGCTGGAAACACCATATATTTT
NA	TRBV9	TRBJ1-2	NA	CASSVAGTYGYTF	TGTGCCAGCAGCGTAGCGGGCACTTATGGCTACACCTTC
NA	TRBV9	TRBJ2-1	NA	CASSAGSLGHNEQFF	TGTGCCAGCAGCGCCGGGTCCCTGGGCCACAATGAGCAGTTCTTC
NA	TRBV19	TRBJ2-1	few	CASSKFRQMDEQFF	TGTGCCAGTAGTAAGTTCAGACAGATGGATGAGCAGTTCTTC
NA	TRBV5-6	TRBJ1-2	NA	CASSVGLNHTF	TGTGCCAGCAGCGTTGGACTAAACCACACCTTC
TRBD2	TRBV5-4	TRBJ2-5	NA	CASSLAGAGGETQYF	TGTGCCAGCAGCTTGGCCGGGGCGGGGGGAGAGACCCAGTACTTC
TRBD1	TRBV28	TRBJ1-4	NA	CASSQDRGGEKLFF	TGTGCCAGCAGCCAAGACAGGGGCGGGGAAAAACTGTTTTTT
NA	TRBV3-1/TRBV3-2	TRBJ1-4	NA	CASSQASVNNEKLFF	TGTGCCAGCAGCCAAGCATCCGTGAACAATGAAAAACTGTTTTTT
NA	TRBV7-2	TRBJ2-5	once	CASSLGVQQETQYF	TGTGCCAGCAGCTTAGGGGTACAACAAGAGACCCAGTACTTC
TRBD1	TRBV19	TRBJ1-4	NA	CASSYRQGPTNEKLFF	TGTGCCAGTAGCTACCGACAGGGTCCAACTAATGAAAAACTGTTTTTT
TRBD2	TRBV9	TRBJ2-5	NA	CASSVGVAGGPEKTQYF	TGTGCCAGCAGCGTAGGGGTAGCGGGAGGCCCGGAGAAGACCCAGTACTTC
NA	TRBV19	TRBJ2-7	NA	CASRGTLYSYEQYF	TGTGCCAGTAGGGGGACACTATACTCCTACGAGCAGTACTTC
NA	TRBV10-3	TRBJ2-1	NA	CAISEVAQVSYNEQFF	TGTGCCATCAGTGAAGTTGCCCAGGTCTCCTACAATGAGCAGTTCTTC
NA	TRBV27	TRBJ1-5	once	CASSRRQSNQPQHF	TGTGCCAGCAGTCGGCGACAGTCCAATCAGCCCCAGCATTTT
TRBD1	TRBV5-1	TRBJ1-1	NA	CASTRQGGGTEAFF	TGCGCCAGCACCCGACAGGGAGGAGGCACTGAAGCTTTCTTT